The 28 T cell receptor beta chains below come from one sample, sequenced in a study of blood T cell repertoires in COVID-19. Generated by immunoSEQ multiplex PCR, the TCRdb table keeps only in-frame clones and is missing some. This sample yields over 150,000 clones, of which roughly 83% are seen a single time; roughly an eighth belongs to the top ten. Sequencing used peripheral blood. These receptors were collected from a woman in her sixties or seventies with COVID-19, enrolled during active disease.

The chain recombines TRBV29-1 with TRBJ2-5, with 7 bases matching TRBD1. CDR1 and CDR2 from the germline V gene are SQVTM and ANQGSEA. The CDR3 loop spans 12 amino acids. V lost 4 bases and J lost 2; bases outside the gene matches: 1. The CDR3 sequence is CSVAGQQETQYF. The CDR3 region has the DNA TGCAGCGTTGCGGGACAGCAAGAGACCCAGTACTTC.

This sequence joins TRBV6-1 and TRBJ2-3; TRBD2 agrees at 7 bases. Germline assignment: CDR1 MNHNS and CDR2 SASEGT. The junction had 6 bases not matched to a gene; V was cut back by 3 bases and J by 0 bases. The CDR3 spans 16 residues. CDR3 DNA sequence: TGTGCCAGCAGTGACTTAGCGGGTACTAGCACAGATACGCAGTATTTT. This translates into CASSDLAGTSTDTQYF.

This clone was seen repeatedly, ten times or more. The chain links TRBV6-6 to TRBJ1-2; 12 bases map to TRBD1. Unmatched junction bases numbered 18, after V lost 5 bases and J lost 11 bases. Germline V gene lookup returns CDR1 MNHNY and CDR2 SVGAGI (reference sequence). The CDR3 sequence is 17 residues long. CDR3 sequence (DNA): TGTGCCAGCAGTCGAGGGACAGGGGGCGACACGGTCCTGGGTTACACCTTC. The encoded protein is CASSRGTGGDTVLGYTF.

The chain employs TRBV6-1 and TRBJ1-1, with a weak D call TRBD1 (6 bases). The CDR3 is 14 amino acids. V lost 3 bases, J lost 9 bases, and 17 bases lay in between. Looked up from germline, CDR1 is MNHNS and CDR2 is SASEGT. The CDR3 protein is CASSEGHSPLKAFF. In nucleotides, the CDR3 is TGTGCCAGCAGTGAGGGACACTCACCCCTGAAAGCTTTCTTT.

The gene calls are TRBV5-8 and TRBJ1-1; 8 nucleotides line up with TRBD1. V lost 4 bases to trimming and J lost 4 bases; unmatched junction nucleotides: 12. The CDR3 is made up of 16 amino acids. Germline V gives CDR1 SGHTS, CDR2 YDEGEE. DNA for the CDR3: TGTGCCAGCAGCGCTAGGCTTGGACAGGGTCTCACTGAAGCTTTCTTT. It translates to CASSARLGQGLTEAFF.

The rearrangement links TRBV11-1 to TRBJ1-3; tentatively, D is TRBD1 (5 bases). Germline CDR1 SGHAT, CDR2 FQDESV (reference sequence). The CDR3 has 14 residues. V lost 5 bases, J lost 4 bases, and 12 bases lay in between. The CDR3 sequence is CASSPTAQGNTIYF. CDR3 in DNA: TGTGCCAGCAGCCCGACAGCTCAAGGAAACACCATATATTTT. The variable domain in full, with the rest retrieved from reference TRBV11-1 and TRBJ1-3, is EAEVAQSPRYKITEKSQAVAFWCDPISGHATLYWYRQILGQGPELLVQFQDESVVDDSQLPKDRFSAERLKGVDSTLKIQPAELGDSAMYLCASSPTAQGNTIYFGEGSWLTVV.

This clone has just a few counts. The rearrangement links TRBV5-1 to TRBJ1-5; maybe TRBD1 (5 bases). This CDR3 is built from 14 residues. V lost 0 bases to trimming and J lost 5 bases, with 9 bases between them. Germline-derived CDR1 and CDR2 are SGHRS and YFSETQ. In DNA form, the CDR3 reads TGCGCCAGCAGCTTGGAGGAAGGGGATCAGCCCCAGCATTTT. This sequence encodes CASSLEEGDQPQHF.

The V call is TRBV18, the J call TRBJ1-1; 7 bases match TRBD1. The CDR3 has 15 amino acids. Losses at the gene ends were 5 bases for V and 2 bases for J; bases not matched to a gene: 8. CDR1 is KGHSH and CDR2 is LQKENI in the germline V gene. The CDR3 region has the DNA TGTGCCAGCTCATTTGATACAGGGGCCAACACTGAAGCTTTCTTT. As protein: CASSFDTGANTEAFF.

This clone was seen only once. V and J are TRBV10-2 and TRBJ1-5; 9 bases are shared with TRBD1. CDR1 WSHSY and CDR2 SAAADI come from the germline V gene. With 6 bases clipped from V and 3 bases from J, the junction kept 6 bases outside the gene matches. The CDR3 sequence is 15 residues long. CDR3 amino acids: CASSSGTGNNQPQHF. The DNA of the CDR3 is TGCGCCAGCAGCTCCGGGACAGGGAACAATCAGCCCCAGCATTTT.

The J gene is TRBJ1-3, the V gene TRBV10-3; D gene uncertain. This CDR3 contains 16 residues. The germline CDR1 and CDR2 sequences are ENHRY and SYGVKD. V was clipped by 10 bases and J by 0 bases, with 19 bases between them. Here the CDR3 reads CASKGGSGDSGNTIYF. In nucleotides, the CDR3 is TGTGCCAGCAAAGGAGGCAGCGGCGACTCTGGAAACACCATATATTTT.

The chain has TRBV5-5 and TRBJ1-1; 7 positions agree with TRBD1. J lost 0 bases, V lost 1 base, and 9 bases had no gene match. The CDR3 extends over 17 amino acids. Germline V gene data show CDR1 as SGHKS and CDR2 as YYEKEE (reference sequence). CDR3 nucleotides: TGTGCCAGCAGCTTGCGGCAGGGGGGCCTCCTGAACACTGAAGCTTTCTTT. It specifies CASSLRQGGLLNTEAFF.

This clone has only one observation. The chain employs TRBV7-9 and TRBJ2-7, with TRBD1 identical over 7 bases. CDR3 length equals 14 residues. The trim removed 3 bases at V and 2 bases at J, leaving 4 bases unmatched. In germline, CDR1 is SEHNR, CDR2 FQNEAQ (reference sequence). The DNA for the CDR3 is TGTGCCAGCAGCTTTAGACAGGGAGCCTACGAGCAGTACTTC. Translation: CASSFRQGAYEQYF.

The chain is built from TRBV5-6 and TRBJ1-6, with a possible D match to TRBD1 (5 bases). Germline V gene sequence: CDR1 SGHDT, CDR2 YYEEEE. The CDR3 covers 15 residues. Trimming removed 2 bases from V and 5 bases from J, with 11 bases in between. CDR3 amino acids: CASSLGAGDNSPLHF. CDR3 nucleotides: TGTGCCAGCAGCTTAGGGGCTGGGGATAATTCACCCCTCCACTTT. The complete variable domain, with remaining parts taken from reference TRBV5-6 and TRBJ1-6, reads DAGVTQSPTHLIKTRGQQVTLRCSPKSGHDTVSWYQQALGQGPQFIFQYYEEEERQRGNFPDRFSGHQFPNYSSELNVNALLLGDSALYLCASSLGAGDNSPLHFGNGTRLTVT.

The V and J genes are TRBV9 and TRBJ1-4; TRBD1 agrees at 9 bases. The CDR3 spans 14 residues. Trimming removed 3 bases from V and 7 bases from J; junction bases left unmatched: 4. Germline-derived CDR1 and CDR2 are SGDLS and YYNGEE. The CDR3 region has the DNA TGTGCCAGCAGCGGGGGACAGGGTGCTGAAAAACTGTTTTTT. This translates into CASSGGQGAEKLFF. The entire variable domain, with the rest obtained from reference TRBV9 and TRBJ1-4, is as follows: DSGVTQTPKHLITATGQRVTLRCSPRSGDLSVYWYQQSLDQGLQFLIQYYNGEERAKGNILERFSAQQFPDLHSELNLSSLELGDSALYFCASSGGQGAEKLFFGSGTQLSVL.

J is TRBJ1-5 and V is TRBV6-5; 7 positions agree with TRBD1. The V gene's germline CDR1 is MNHEY and CDR2 SVGAGI. V was pared by 7 bases and J by 0 bases, with 6 bases of the junction left unmatched. The CDR3 extends over 15 amino acids. The chain's CDR3 is CASTIDRASNQPQHF. In nucleotides, the CDR3 is TGTGCCAGCACCATCGACAGGGCTAGCAATCAGCCCCAGCATTTT.

CDR3 in amino acids: CASSSGGLGNTEAFF. In nucleotides, the CDR3 is TGTGCCAGTAGTTCAGGGGGTCTTGGGAACACTGAAGCTTTCTTT. The chain recombines TRBV19 with TRBJ1-1; 7 nucleotides agree with TRBD1. This CDR3 has 15 residues. The V gene end was trimmed by 5 bases and the J gene end by 1 base; junction bases not matched to a gene: 7. Germline CDR1 is LNHDA and CDR2 is SQIVND (reference sequence).

This clone was counted once. The V gene is TRBV27, the J gene TRBJ1-6; 7 bases match TRBD1. Germline CDR1 and CDR2: MNHEY and SMNVEV (reference sequence). V trimming: 7 bases; J trimming: 6 bases; junction bases outside the gene matches: 12. The CDR3 is 16 amino acids. CDR3 residues: CASTPTGAVGNSPLHF. The DNA of the CDR3 is TGTGCCAGCACCCCTACAGGGGCAGTGGGTAATTCACCCCTCCACTTT.

The chain has TRBV7-2 and TRBJ2-1, with 11 bases fitting TRBD2. There are 17 residues in the CDR3. Germline V gene data show CDR1 as SGHTA and CDR2 as FQGNSA. Unmatched junction bases numbered 15, after V lost 5 bases and J lost 9 bases. CDR3 bases: TGTGCCAGCAGCCCAGACCTAGCGGGAGGAGAAAAGGGTGAGCAGTTCTTC. Translated, it gives CASSPDLAGGEKGEQFF.

CDR3 sequence (DNA): TGTGCCAGCAGCCAAGGGGACAGTCCAACTAACTATGGCTACACCTTC. Translating it yields CASSQGDSPTNYGYTF. The chain employs TRBV3-1 (or the pseudogene TRBV3-2) and TRBJ1-2; TRBD1 agrees at 7 bases. J gave up 0 bases and V 1 base, and 5 bases lay outside the gene matches. Germline V gene lookup returns CDR1 LGHDT and CDR2 YNNKEL (reference sequence). The CDR3 has 16 amino acids.

The V and J genes are TRBV3-1 (or the pseudogene TRBV3-2) and TRBJ1-1, with D unresolved. Between the trimmed V and J ends, which lost 4 bases and 5 bases, there was a span of 14 bases. The CDR3 runs 14 residues. Germline V lookup: CDR1 LGHDT, CDR2 YNNKEL (reference sequence). This CDR3 reads CASSLAPPGTEAFF. CDR3 DNA sequence: TGTGCCAGCAGCCTAGCCCCGCCCGGGACTGAAGCTTTCTTT.

V is TRBV6-5 and J is TRBJ1-5, with TRBD1 as a possible D gene (6 bases). This CDR3 comprises 14 residues. The germline gives CDR1 MNHEY, CDR2 SVGAGI. Trimming left V 5 bases short and J 1 base short, with 9 bases between. Written as DNA, the CDR3 is TGTGCCAGCAGTCGAGGACAGAGCAATCAGCCCCAGCATTTT. It yields the protein CASSRGQSNQPQHF.

The chain carries TRBV5-5 and TRBJ1-1; tentatively, D is TRBD1 (5 bases). The CDR3 is 18 residues long. Trimming stripped 4 bases from V and 1 base from J, with 23 bases between. The germline V gene encodes CDR1 SGHKS and CDR2 YYEKEE (reference sequence). The CDR3 DNA sequence: TGTGCCAGCAGCAGAAGGCAGGGAATCCCTCCCGCGAACACTGAAGCTTTCTTT. Translation: CASSRRQGIPPANTEAFF.

About this clone: Other DNA sequences from this sample encode an identical CDR3 as well. The J gene is TRBJ1-1, the V gene TRBV5-4; tentative D call: TRBD1 (5 bases). Deletions cut 1 base from V and 1 base from J, with 5 bases between. This CDR3 has 13 residues. The germline V gene has CDR1 SGHNT and CDR2 YYREEE (reference sequence). The CDR3 nucleotides read TGTGCCAGCAGCTTGAGGGGGAACACTGAAGCTTTCTTT. It translates to CASSLRGNTEAFF.

V usage is TRBV13 and J usage is TRBJ2-7; TRBD1 agrees at 9 bases. The CDR3 contains 15 residues. The germline V gene encodes CDR1 PRHDT and CDR2 FYEKMQ (reference sequence). The V and J ends lost 4 bases and 2 bases, in that order; junction bases with no gene match: 6. CDR3: CASSSMTGGTYEQYF. In nucleotides, the CDR3 is TGTGCCAGCAGCTCGATGACAGGGGGGACCTACGAGCAGTACTTC.

V gene TRBV12-3 or TRBV12-4 combines with J gene TRBJ1-2, with unresolved D. This CDR3 has 13 residues. The V gene lost 5 bases and the J gene lost 5 bases, with 12 bases spanning the gap. CDR3 loop: CASSTGVWYGYTF. In nucleotides, the CDR3 is TGTGCCAGCAGTACCGGGGTTTGGTATGGCTACACCTTC.

This clone appeared a single time. The chain carries TRBV29-1 and TRBJ2-5; 14 bases match TRBD2. V lost 7 bases, J lost 5 bases, and 12 bases stayed unmatched. The CDR3 spans 16 residues. Germline V lookup: CDR1 SQVTM, CDR2 ANQGSEA. CDR3 residues: CSAYRLAGGLKETQYF. CDR3 bases: TGCAGCGCGTACCGACTAGCGGGAGGGCTAAAGGAGACCCAGTACTTC.

Only a few counts were recorded for this clone. The chain uses TRBV9 and TRBJ1-6, with D unresolved. The germline CDR1 and CDR2 sequences are SGDLS and YYNGEE. The CDR3 loop spans 15 amino acids. Deletions cut 5 bases from V and 6 bases from J, with 15 bases between. DNA of the CDR3: TGTGCCAGCAGAGAGCGGACGGAACCTAATTCACCCCTCCACTTT. It translates to CASRERTEPNSPLHF.

The chain joins TRBV7-3 to TRBJ2-1; D is possibly TRBD2 (5 bases). V shed 1 base and J shed 3 bases, with 13 bases lying between them. The CDR3 loop spans 16 amino acids. Germline V gene data show CDR1 as SGHTA and CDR2 as FQGTGA. The CDR3 DNA is TGTGCCAGCAGCTTAAAAATGTCAGCGGACTACAATGAGCAGTTCTTC. Translated, it gives CASSLKMSADYNEQFF.